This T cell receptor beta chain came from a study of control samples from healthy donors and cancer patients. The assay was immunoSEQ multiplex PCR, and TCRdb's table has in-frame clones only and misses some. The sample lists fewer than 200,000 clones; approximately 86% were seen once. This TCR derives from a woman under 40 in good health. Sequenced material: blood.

CDR3 sequence (DNA): TGTGCCAGCAGCTTGTGCGGGACAGGAATCTGCAATGAGCAGTTCTTC. Its protein product is CASSLCGTGICNEQFF. This chain connects TRBV5-6 to TRBJ2-1, with 8 bases fitting TRBD1. The V segment lost 1 base and the J segment 6 bases; nucleotides outside the gene matches: 9. Germline-derived CDR1 and CDR2 are SGHDT and YYEEEE. This CDR3 comprises 16 residues.